What follows are 22 T cell receptor beta chains derived from one specimen sequenced in a study of blood T cells in healthy people across ages. A second about 6 to 12 cycle PCR used barcoded and J-beta primers. MiXCR was run by TCRdb on the 5' RACE reads, yielding one entry per CDR3 protein. The sample shows some 800,000 distinct CDR3 sequences, around two fifths of them seen only once. The sample consisted of blood. These receptors originate from a man between 60 and 75 years old in good health.

This clonotype was detected only a few times. The rearrangement uses TRBV10-3 and TRBJ2-3; possible D gene TRBD1, 6 bases. The V and J ends lost 8 bases and 6 bases respectively, with 18 bases between them. CDR3 length: 14 residues. The germline V gene has CDR1 ENHRY and CDR2 SYGVKD. The CDR3 DNA sequence: TGTGCCATCGCCAGGGACAAAAATTTGGATACGCAGTATTTT. This gives the protein CAIARDKNLDTQYF.

V usage is TRBV2 and J usage is TRBJ1-1, with 7 positions matching TRBD1. Losses at the gene ends were 0 bases for V and 3 bases for J; bases not matched to a gene: 7. CDR1 is SNHLY, CDR2 FYNNEI, per germline. CDR3 length: 16 residues. This CDR3 reads CASSEAQDRVYTEAFF. Here the CDR3 DNA reads TGTGCCAGCAGTGAAGCACAAGACAGGGTTTACACTGAAGCTTTCTTT.

This clonotype turned up a few times. The CDR3 spells CSARGRRGPETQYF. DNA of the CDR3: TGCAGTGCTAGGGGTCGCAGGGGGCCAGAGACCCAGTACTTC. V is TRBV20-1 and J is TRBJ2-5, with 8 bases lining up with TRBD1. This CDR3 region has 14 residues. Germline CDR1 and CDR2: DFQATT and SNEGSKA (reference sequence). The ends lost 3 bases at V and 4 bases at J; junction bases unmatched: 7.

The gene calls are TRBV29-1 and TRBJ2-7, with TRBD1 matching 9 bases. CDR3 length equals 15 residues. With V trimmed by 6 bases and J by 2 bases, 11 bases remained unmatched. CDR1 is SQVTM, CDR2 ANQGSEA, per germline. As DNA, the CDR3 is TGCAGCGTCCAACTCAGGACAGGGGTAGCCTACGAGCAGTACTTC. This codes for CSVQLRTGVAYEQYF.

Only a few counts were recorded for this clonotype. This chain connects TRBV20-1 to TRBJ2-1, with TRBD2 matching 12 bases. Trimming cost V 1 base and J 7 bases; bases outside gene matches: 17. This CDR3 has 19 amino acids. Germline-derived CDR1 and CDR2 are DFQATT and SNEGSKA (reference sequence). DNA of the CDR3: TGCAGTGCTAGAGTGAACGGCTTGACGACTAGCGGGGGTGCAAATGAGCAGTTCTTC. This gives the protein CSARVNGLTTSGGANEQFF.

This rearrangement joins TRBV28 to TRBJ2-5, with a possible D match to TRBD2 (6 bases). The assigned J gene may be wrong: the sequence end matches TRBJ2-7 better. Germline V lookup: CDR1 MDHEN, CDR2 SYDVKM. This CDR3 is 18 amino acids long. The CDR3 here is CANTTFGTAGRTCYEQYF. The CDR3 DNA is TGTGCCAACACCACTTTCGGAACAGCGGGCAGGACCTGCTACGAGCAGTACTTC.

The table lists this clonotype with a few counts. The chain couples TRBV11-1 to TRBJ2-4, with TRBD2 matching 8 bases. The CDR3 runs 15 residues. The J segment lost 7 bases and the V segment lost 0 bases, leaving 5 bases of the junction unmatched. CDR1 is SGHAT and CDR2 is FQDESV in the germline V gene (reference sequence). This CDR3 reads CASSLASGELNIQYF. CDR3 nucleotides: TGTGCCAGCAGCTTAGCTAGCGGGGAGCTTAACATTCAGTACTTC.

This sequence joins TRBV30 and TRBJ1-5, with D unresolved. Germline V gene sequence: CDR1 GTSNPN, CDR2 SVGIG (reference sequence). There are 13 residues in the CDR3. The germline V and J ends were trimmed by 1 base and 6 bases, with 10 bases remaining between them. CDR3 nucleotide sequence: TGTGCCTGGAGTGAGACAAGGATTCAGCCCCAGCATTTT. It codes for CAWSETRIQPQHF.

This clonotype was recorded only once. This chain uses TRBV20-1 with TRBJ2-2; D uncertain. V gave up 3 bases and J gave up 2 bases, with 7 bases separating them. CDR3 length equals 13 residues. From germline, CDR1 is DFQATT and CDR2 SNEGSKA (reference sequence). The CDR3 sequence is CSASSSNTGELFF. CDR3 DNA: TGCAGTGCTAGCTCCAGTAACACCGGGGAGCTGTTTTTT.

The chain joins TRBV5-1 to TRBJ2-7; 7 bases fit TRBD1. Germline V gives CDR1 SGHRS, CDR2 YFSETQ. The CDR3 loop spans 15 amino acids. V shed 3 bases and J 0 bases; nucleotides not matched to a gene: 6. The CDR3 reads CASSYDRVASYEQYF. The CDR3 DNA follows: TGCGCCAGCAGCTATGACAGGGTGGCCTCCTACGAGCAGTACTTC. Full variable domain (rest looked up from reference TRBV5-1 and TRBJ2-7): KAGVTQTPRYLIKTRGQQVTLSCSPISGHRSVSWYQQTPGQGLQFLFEYFSETQRNKGNFPGRFSGRQFSNSRSEMNVSTLELGDSALYLCASSYDRVASYEQYFGPGTRLTVT.

The chain has TRBV30 and TRBJ2-7, with D perhaps assigned TRBD1 or TRBD2 (5 bases each). Germline V gives CDR1 GTSNPN, CDR2 SVGIG (reference sequence). The CDR3 has 13 amino acids. The V gene lost 5 bases and the J gene lost 5 bases, with 16 bases spanning the gap. The CDR3 reads CAWGGPGVNEQYF. The CDR3 DNA reads TGTGCCTGGGGGGGACCAGGCGTCAACGAGCAGTACTTC. The variable domain in full, with the rest retrieved from reference TRBV30 and TRBJ2-7, is SQTIHQWPATLVQPVGSPLSLECTVEGTSNPNLYWYRQAAGRGLQLLFYSVGIGQISSEVPQNLSASRPQDRQFILSSKKLLLSDSGFYLCAWGGPGVNEQYFGPGTRLTVT.

The V gene is TRBV20-1, the J gene TRBJ2-4, with TRBD2 matching 7 bases. The junction had 3 bases not matched to a gene; V was cut back by 6 bases and J by 1 base. The CDR3 is 13 residues long. Germline V gene sequence: CDR1 DFQATT, CDR2 SNEGSKA (reference sequence). The CDR3 nucleotides are TGCAGTGCAAGCGGGGTCGCCAAAAACATTCAGTACTTC. This encodes CSASGVAKNIQYF.

This clonotype appeared a few times. The rearrangement links TRBV6-2 or TRBV6-3 to TRBJ2-7, with D possibly being TRBD1 (6 bases). Germline V CDR1 and CDR2: MNHEY, SVGEGT. The V gene lost 2 bases and the J gene lost 0 bases, with 17 bases spanning the gap. This CDR3 has 17 residues. CDR3 protein: CASSYGKQGPASYEQYF. In DNA form, the CDR3 reads TGTGCCAGCAGTTACGGGAAACAGGGACCTGCCTCCTACGAGCAGTACTTC.

The V and J genes are TRBV7-9 and TRBJ1-1, with 7 positions matching TRBD1. The CDR3 sequence is 16 residues long. The ends lost 1 base at V and 1 base at J; junction bases unmatched: 6. Per the germline V gene, CDR1 is SEHNR and CDR2 is FQNEAQ (reference sequence). As DNA, the CDR3 is TGTGCCAGCAGCTTAGGGGCAGGGGGTACGAACACTGAAGCTTTCTTT. It specifies CASSLGAGGTNTEAFF.

Ten or more counts support this clonotype. CDR3 residues: CASSQDVAGGVDTQYF. The CDR3 DNA reads as TGCGCCAGCAGCCAAGACGTGGCGGGGGGGGTAGATACGCAGTATTTT. The chain joins TRBV4-1 to TRBJ2-3; 9 positions agree with TRBD2. V lost 0 bases, J lost 5 bases, and 6 bases stayed unmatched. The germline V gene encodes CDR1 MGHRA and CDR2 YSYEKL. The CDR3 runs 16 residues.

The genes are TRBV29-1 and TRBJ1-5; TRBD1 agrees at 7 bases. CDR1 and CDR2 from the germline V gene are SQVTM and ANQGSEA. The CDR3 sequence is 14 residues long. J gave up 4 bases and V 6 bases, and 9 bases lay outside the gene matches. CDR3 sequence reads: CSVIEATGNQPQHF. The CDR3 DNA reads TGCAGCGTCATTGAAGCGACAGGGAATCAGCCCCAGCATTTT. Variable domain in full (rest from reference TRBV29-1 and TRBJ1-5): SAVISQKPSRDICQRGTSLTIQCQVDSQVTMMFWYRQQPGQSLTLIATANQGSEATYESGFVIDKFPISRPNLTFSTLTVSNMSPEDSSIYLCSVIEATGNQPQHFGDGTRLSIL.

The gene calls are TRBV10-3 and TRBJ1-5, with a weak D call TRBD1 (5 bases). Trimming stripped 3 bases from V and 4 bases from J, with 16 bases between. Germline V CDR1 and CDR2: ENHRY, SYGVKD. The CDR3 totals 16 residues. The CDR3 DNA follows: TGTGCCATCAGTGAAGCGGGACCGCACACAAATCAGCCCCAGCATTTT. Encoded protein: CAISEAGPHTNQPQHF.

This clonotype was counted a few times. This chain connects TRBV20-1 to TRBJ2-7; D is uncertain. The V end was cut by 3 bases, the J end by 6 bases, with 15 bases between. Germline V CDR1 and CDR2: DFQATT, SNEGSKA (reference sequence). The length of the CDR3 is 13 residues. The CDR3 reads CSASGRARCEQYF. For the CDR3, the DNA is TGCAGTGCTAGCGGAAGGGCAAGGTGCGAGCAGTACTTC.

The rearrangement joins TRBV29-1 to TRBJ2-7; 8 bases fit TRBD1. The CDR3 is 12 residues long. V lost 4 bases to trimming and J lost 6 bases; unmatched junction nucleotides: 5. From germline, CDR1 is SQVTM and CDR2 ANQGSEA. In DNA, the CDR3 is TGCAGCGTTGGGTACAGGGGGAGCGAGCAGTACTTC. Residues: CSVGYRGSEQYF.

This chain connects TRBV20-1 to TRBJ1-1; no reliable D call. The CDR3 runs to 14 residues. V lost 0 bases to trimming and J lost 3 bases, with 11 bases between them. Germline loops: CDR1 DFQATT, CDR2 SNEGSKA (reference sequence). The CDR3 DNA reads as TGCAGTGCTAGAGATCCGGCAAGGGACACTGAAGCTTTCTTT. Translation gives CSARDPARDTEAFF.

This chain connects TRBV6-2 or TRBV6-3 to TRBJ2-7, with D perhaps matching TRBD2 (7 bases). The V gene's germline CDR1 is MNHEY and CDR2 SVGEGT. V was shortened by 8 bases and J by 2 bases, with 16 bases between the two germline ends. The CDR3 extends over 14 amino acids. The CDR3 DNA reads as TGTGCCAGCGCGAAGGGGGGGGTCGCCTACGAGCAGTACTTC. Its translation: CASAKGGVAYEQYF.

This chain connects TRBV4-1 to TRBJ2-7; 11 bases fit TRBD2. The ends lost 1 base at V and 4 bases at J; junction bases unmatched: 6. From germline, CDR1 is MGHRA and CDR2 YSYEKL. The CDR3 totals 16 residues. The CDR3 loop is CASSQGLGTSGYEQYF. In DNA, the CDR3 is TGCGCCAGCAGCCAAGGTCTCGGGACTAGCGGTTACGAGCAGTACTTC.